The rows below give T cell receptor beta chains drawn from one sample of a study of early T cells in non-severe SARS-CoV-2 infection. TCRdb independently ran MiXCR on the 5' RACE reads; one entry per CDR3 protein. The table includes around 100,000 distinct CDR3 sequences, about 15% detected once. Sequencing was done on a sample of whole blood. Receptors originate from an adult who was a healthcare worker with PCR-confirmed SARS-CoV-2 infection or an uninfected control (not recorded which). Each CDR3 is given with its conserved first and last residue. A D gene is named only where the DNA matches it firmly. Clone size is not always given. Where it is, it says once, few, many or a class for expanded clones.

>TRBV11-2|NA|NA|TRBJ2-7
TGTGCCAGCAGCCAACTAGCCTACGAGCAGTACTTC
CASSQLAYEQYF
>TRBV6-5|NA|NA|TRBJ2-3
TGTGCCAGCAGTACTGGGGATATGGCTACGCAGTATTTT
CASSTGDMATQYF
>TRBV9|NA|NA|TRBJ2-3
TGTGCCAGCAGCGACGGACCAGGCACAGATACGCAGTATTTT
CASSDGPGTDTQYF
>TRBV13|NA|NA|TRBJ1-2
TGTGCCAGCAGCTTAGGCTTGGAGGTTGGTAGCTACACCTTC
CASSLGLEVGSYTF
>TRBV3-1|NA|NA|TRBJ2-3
TGTGCCAGCAGCCAAGATTCGGACATGAGCACAGATACGCAGTATTTT
CASSQDSDMSTDTQYF
>TRBV4-2|few|TRBD2|TRBJ2-3
TGTGCCAGCAGCCAGAACTCCGGGACTAGAGGTAGCACAGATACGCAGTATTTT
CASSQNSGTRGSTDTQYF
>TRBV5-4|few|NA|TRBJ2-2
TGTGCCAGCAGCAACGGGGGCACCGGGGAGCTGTTTTTT
CASSNGGTGELFF
>TRBV7-2|few|TRBD2|TRBJ2-7
TGTGCCAGCAGCTTAGTAGCGGGAGGGCGAAACTACGAGCAGTACTTC
CASSLVAGGRNYEQYF
>TRBV2|few|NA|TRBJ2-7
TGTGCCAGCAGGCGGGGACAGAGCTCCTACGAGCAGTACTTC
CASRRGQSSYEQYF
>TRBV6-1|few|NA|TRBJ2-6
TGTGCCAGCCGGGGTGTCACTGGGGCCAACGTCCTGACTTTC
CASRGVTGANVLTF
>TRBV6-1|few|NA|TRBJ1-5
TGTGCCAGCAGTGAAGTCCATAGTAGCAATCAGCCCCAGCATTTT
CASSEVHSSNQPQHF
>TRBV12-5|few|NA|TRBJ2-7
TGTGCTAGTGGTTTGGTAAGGGGGAGCGAGCAGTACTTC
CASGLVRGSEQYF
>TRBV20-1|few|TRBD2|TRBJ2-3
TGCACCCCTAGCGGGGGGACAGATACGCAGTATTTT
CTPSGGTDTQYF
>TRBV7-2|NA|NA|TRBJ1-1
TGTGCCAGCAGCCCCGGGGTGTGGGGATCTGGCACTGAAGCTTTCTTT
CASSPGVWGSGTEAFF
>TRBV5-6|NA|NA|TRBJ2-3
TGTGCCAGCAGCTTGTCGGACAGCACAGATACGCAGTATTTT
CASSLSDSTDTQYF
>TRBV12-5|NA|NA|TRBJ2-7
TGTGCTAGCCTCCTCGCGGGGGCGGGTTACTACGAGCAGTACTTC
CASLLAGAGYYEQYF
>TRBV6-5|few|TRBD1|TRBJ2-3
TGTGCCAGTCGGGACAGAATCACAGATACGCAGTATTTT
CASRDRITDTQYF
>TRBV12-3/TRBV12-4|NA|TRBD2|TRBJ2-5
TGTGCCAGCAGTTTCGGACTAGATGAGACCCAGTACTTC
CASSFGLDETQYF
>TRBV5-6|NA|TRBD1|TRBJ1-2
TGTGCCAGCATTGACAGGGGCAATGGCTACACCTTC
CASIDRGNGYTF
>TRBV18|few|NA|TRBJ1-4
TGTGCCAGCTCACCACCGGGTTCTGAAAAACTGTTTTTT
CASSPPGSEKLFF
>TRBV27|few|TRBD1|TRBJ1-6
TGTGCCAGCAGGGAGGACAGGTTTAATTCACCCCTCCACTTT
CASREDRFNSPLHF
>TRBV6-1|few|NA|TRBJ1-5
TGTGCCAGCAGTGCCCCTCCTAGCAATCAGCCCCAGCATTTT
CASSAPPSNQPQHF
>TRBV6-2/TRBV6-3|many|TRBD2|TRBJ2-2
TGTGCCAGCAGTTGGCTGGGTGGACTAGCGGGAGCTAACGGGGAGCTGTTTTTT
CASSWLGGLAGANGELFF
>TRBV11-2|few|NA|TRBJ2-7
TGTGCCAGCAGACACGACCTTAGTATACAGTACGAGCAGTACTTC
CASRHDLSIQYEQYF
>TRBV11-2|few|NA|TRBJ2-1
TGTGCCAGCCGATATGGAGGGGCGGGCTCCTACAATGAGCAGTTCTTC
CASRYGGAGSYNEQFF
>TRBV6-5|few|NA|TRBJ1-3
TGTGCCAGCAGTTACTCTCCACGCATGAGCTCTGGAAACACCATATATTTT
CASSYSPRMSSGNTIYF
>TRBV5-8|few|TRBD1|TRBJ2-3
TGTGCCAGCAGCACCCCCGGGACAGACACAGATACGCAGTATTTT
CASSTPGTDTDTQYF
>TRBV29-1|NA|NA|TRBJ2-1
TGCAGCGTTGAAATTGGATATGAGCAGTTCTTC
CSVEIGYEQFF
>TRBV4-3|NA|NA|TRBJ2-3
TGCGCCAGCAGCCAGGAGAGCACAGATACGCAGTATTTT
CASSQESTDTQYF
>TRBV29-1|few|NA|TRBJ2-6
TGCAGCGTTGGGACTCTTGGGGCCAACGTCCTGACTTTC
CSVGTLGANVLTF
>TRBV7-9|NA|NA|TRBJ1-5
TGTGCCAGCAGCTTAGAGTCAGGGCTTAATCAGCCCCAGCATTTT
CASSLESGLNQPQHF
>TRBV7-9|NA|NA|TRBJ2-5
TGTGCCAGCAAGTCCCAGTGGCAGTTGGAAGAGACCCAGTACTTC
CASKSQWQLEETQYF
>TRBV12-3/TRBV12-4|few|TRBD1|TRBJ1-6
TGTGCCAGCAGGGACAGGAGCTCCTATAATTCACCCCTCCACTTT
CASRDRSSYNSPLHF
>TRBV29-1|many|TRBD1|TRBJ2-1
TGCAGCGTTCCAAATACAGGGGGAATCCACAATGAGCAGTTCTTC
CSVPNTGGIHNEQFF
>TRBV13|NA|NA|TRBJ2-3
TGTGCCAGCAGCTTAATGACGGTAGATACGCAGTATTTT
CASSLMTVDTQYF
>TRBV7-2|NA|TRBD2|TRBJ2-3
TGTGCCAGCAGCTTAAGGCCCGCCGGGACTAGCGGTTCGGATACGCAGTATTTT
CASSLRPAGTSGSDTQYF
>TRBV11-2|NA|TRBD1|TRBJ1-1
TGTGCCAGCAGCAACAACAGGGGTCCCACTGAAGCTTTCTTT
CASSNNRGPTEAFF
>TRBV5-1|NA|NA|TRBJ2-5
TGCGCCAGCAGCTTGCAGCAGGAACAAGGGGCCCAGTACTTC
CASSLQQEQGAQYF
>TRBV6-2/TRBV6-3|NA|TRBD1|TRBJ2-2
TGTGCCATGCGCGGGACAGGGAACACCGGGGAGCTGTTTTTT
CAMRGTGNTGELFF
>TRBV7-2|few|NA|TRBJ1-5
TGTGCCAGCAGCTTAGATGGGGGTCAGCCCCAGCATTTT
CASSLDGGQPQHF
>TRBV28|few|TRBD1|TRBJ2-4
TGTGCCAGCAGCTCAGACAGGGCTTGGGGAAACATTCAGTACTTC
CASSSDRAWGNIQYF
>TRBV2|few|TRBD1|TRBJ2-1
TGTGCCAGCAGTACCGGGACAGGGAAGGAGTTCTTC
CASSTGTGKEFF
>TRBV24-1|NA|NA|TRBJ1-1
TGTGCCACCAGTCGGGACGGTCTGAACACTGAAGCTTTCTTT
CATSRDGLNTEAFF
>TRBV9|NA|NA|TRBJ2-3
TGTGCCAGCAGCGTAGAACTAGCTAGAGATACGCAGTATTTT
CASSVELARDTQYF
>TRBV13|NA|NA|TRBJ2-6
TGTGCCAGCAGCTTAGGCCGGGGCTCTGGGGCCAACGTCCTGACTTTC
CASSLGRGSGANVLTF
>TRBV29-1|once|NA|TRBJ2-1
TGCAGCGTTGTAGCTAGCACCCACAATGAGCAGTTCTTC
CSVVASTHNEQFF
>TRBV11-2|few|TRBD2|TRBJ2-1
TGTGCCAGCAGCTCTACTGGACTAGCGGGGTACAATGAGCAGTTCTTC
CASSSTGLAGYNEQFF
>TRBV6-6|few|NA|TRBJ1-5
TGTGCCAGCACCTGGGGAGGGGGCAATCAGCCCCAGCATTTT
CASTWGGGNQPQHF
>TRBV2|few|NA|TRBJ1-5
TGTGCCAGCAAGGGGGAAAGACAGCCCCAGCATTTT
CASKGERQPQHF
>TRBV9|many|NA|TRBJ2-3
TGTGCCAGCAGCGTAGGAGTTACTAGCACAGATACGCAGTATTTT
CASSVGVTSTDTQYF
>TRBV6-2/TRBV6-3|few|NA|TRBJ1-1
TGTGCCAGCAGTTACCCGAACACTGAAGCTTTCTTT
CASSYPNTEAFF
>TRBV5-1|many|NA|TRBJ2-1
TGCGCCAGCAGCTTGGGTGGCAGTACCTACAATGAGCAGTTCTTC
CASSLGGSTYNEQFF
>TRBV19|few|NA|TRBJ2-1
TGTGCCAGTAGCCCAGACGTGTGGGGCCACAATGAGCAGTTCTTC
CASSPDVWGHNEQFF
>TRBV7-2|many|NA|TRBJ1-2
TGTGCCAGCAGCCGCCTGCGGACTGCCTTTGGCTACACCTTC
CASSRLRTAFGYTF
>TRBV29-1|NA|NA|TRBJ2-7
TGCAGCGTTGAGGCGGTAGGCGAGCAGTACTTC
CSVEAVGEQYF
>TRBV9|NA|TRBD2|TRBJ2-7
TGTGCCAGCAGCGTACGAGCGGGGGTCGAGCAGTACTTC
CASSVRAGVEQYF
>TRBV4-2|few|TRBD1|TRBJ1-5
TGTGCCAGCAGCCAGGGGGACAGGGAAGATCAGCCCCAGCATTTT
CASSQGDREDQPQHF
>TRBV5-4|NA|NA|TRBJ2-1
TGTGCCAGCAGCTCCCGGAAGGGTACCGATGAGCAGTTCTTC
CASSSRKGTDEQFF
>TRBV10-3|NA|NA|TRBJ1-2
TGTGCCATCAGGAGGGATGGCTACACCTTC
CAIRRDGYTF
>TRBV12-3/TRBV12-4|few|NA|TRBJ2-7
TGTGCCAGCAGATTCCCCGGGGCCCCGGAGCAGTACTTC
CASRFPGAPEQYF